This is a list of T cell receptor beta chains from one sample in a study of response to subunit inactivated influenza vaccine. TCRdb re-called the RT-PCR reads through MiXCR, storing one row per CDR3 protein. The table shows around 480,000 distinct CDR3 sequences, with about a tenth occurring only once. This material consisted of PBMCs from blood, taken more than 35 days after vaccination. The receptors derive from a man aged 50 to 60 who received an inactivated influenza vaccine. The CDR3 runs from the conserved cysteine through the conserved F or W. D genes are given only for firm matches. Size tells how often a clone was seen (once, few, many) or the class of an expanded clone, and some rows leave it out.

V,D,size,J,CDR3,DNA
TRBV7-2,-,-,TRBJ2-7,CASSLAGSPYEQYF,TGTGCCAGCAGCTTAGCAGGGTCCCCCTACGAGCAGTACTTC
TRBV5-1,TRBD1,few,TRBJ1-5,CASRPTTGGDQPQHF,TGCGCCAGCAGGCCCACCACAGGGGGCGATCAGCCCCAGCATTTT
TRBV6-1,TRBD1,many,TRBJ2-1,CASTDHSRQGEFF,TGTGCCAGCACCGATCACTCGAGACAGGGAGAGTTCTTC
TRBV15,TRBD1,-,TRBJ2-1,CATYSPDRGYNEQFF,TGTGCCACCTACTCCCCGGACAGGGGCTACAATGAGCAGTTCTTC
TRBV4-3,TRBD2,few,TRBJ2-1,CASSRYWTSGYNEQFF,TGCGCCAGCAGCCGCTATTGGACTAGCGGGTACAATGAGCAGTTCTTC
TRBV5-1,-,-,TRBJ2-6,CASSPEAGSGANVLTF,TGCGCCAGCAGCCCGGAGGCAGGTTCGGGGGCCAACGTCCTGACTTTC
TRBV9,TRBD2,few,TRBJ2-3,CASSVSGGHDTDTQYF,TGTGCCAGCAGCGTTAGCGGGGGGCACGACACAGATACGCAGTATTTT
TRBV6-1,TRBD1,-,TRBJ2-7,CASSRTGGPYEQYF,TGTGCCAGCAGCCGGACAGGGGGCCCCTACGAGCAGTACTTC
TRBV20-1,-,many,TRBJ2-1,CSASTFNEQFF,TGCAGTGCTTCCACTTTCAATGAGCAGTTCTTC
TRBV24-1,TRBD2,-,TRBJ2-1,CATSDNGGAGNEQFF,TGTGCCACCAGTGATAACGGGGGGGCCGGGAATGAGCAGTTCTTC
TRBV7-6,TRBD1,many,TRBJ2-2,CASSGQENTGELFF,TGTGCCAGCAGCGGACAGGAGAACACCGGGGAGCTGTTTTTT
TRBV20-1,-,few,TRBJ2-6,CSARDLGAVGANVLTF,TGCAGTGCTAGAGATCTTGGGGCAGTCGGGGCCAACGTCCTGACTTTC
TRBV18,-,few,TRBJ2-5,CASSPLGETQYF,TGTGCCAGCTCACCATTAGGAGAGACCCAGTACTTC
TRBV12-3/TRBV12-4,TRBD1,-,TRBJ1-6,CASSPLQGNSPLHF,TGTGCCAGCAGCCCCCTACAGGGGAATTCACCCCTCCACTTT
TRBV12-3/TRBV12-4,-,few,TRBJ2-5,CASSALWRVGRETQYF,TGTGCCAGCAGTGCCTTATGGAGGGTGGGCAGAGAGACCCAGTACTTC
TRBV24-1,-,-,TRBJ2-1,CATSVRDTTYNEQFF,TGTGCCACCAGTGTGCGTGACACTACCTACAATGAGCAGTTCTTC
TRBV5-5,-,few,TRBJ1-4,CASSQNRAGSEKLFF,TGTGCCAGCAGTCAGAACAGGGCAGGAAGCGAAAAACTGTTTTTT
TRBV7-2,-,many,TRBJ2-5,CASSVTWQETQYF,TGTGCCAGCAGCGTAACTTGGCAAGAGACCCAGTACTTC